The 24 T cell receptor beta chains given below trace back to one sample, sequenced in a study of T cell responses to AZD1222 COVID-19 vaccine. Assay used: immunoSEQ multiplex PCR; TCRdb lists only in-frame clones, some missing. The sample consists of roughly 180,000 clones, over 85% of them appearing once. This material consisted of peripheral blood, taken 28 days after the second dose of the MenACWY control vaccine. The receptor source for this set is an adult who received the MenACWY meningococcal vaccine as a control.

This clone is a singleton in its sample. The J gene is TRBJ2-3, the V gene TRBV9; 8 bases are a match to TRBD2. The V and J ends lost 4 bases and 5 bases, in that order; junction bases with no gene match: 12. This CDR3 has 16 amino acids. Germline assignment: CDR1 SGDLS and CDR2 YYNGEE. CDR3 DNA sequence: TGTGCCAGCAGCTCCCGGACAACCCGGGGGGGAGATACGCAGTATTTT. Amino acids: CASSSRTTRGGDTQYF.

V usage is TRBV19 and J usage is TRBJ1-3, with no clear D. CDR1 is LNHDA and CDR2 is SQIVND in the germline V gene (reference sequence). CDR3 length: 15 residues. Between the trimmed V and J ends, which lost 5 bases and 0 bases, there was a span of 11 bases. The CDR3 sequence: CASSDGRLSGNTIYF. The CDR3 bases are TGTGCCAGTAGTGATGGCAGGCTCTCTGGAAACACCATATATTTT.

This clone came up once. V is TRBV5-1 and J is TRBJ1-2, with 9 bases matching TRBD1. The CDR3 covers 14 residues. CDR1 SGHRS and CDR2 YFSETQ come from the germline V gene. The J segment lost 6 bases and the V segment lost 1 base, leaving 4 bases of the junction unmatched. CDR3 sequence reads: CASSLSTGGDGYTF. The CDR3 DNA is TGCGCCAGCAGCTTGTCTACAGGGGGCGATGGCTACACCTTC.

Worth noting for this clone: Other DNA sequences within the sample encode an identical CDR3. CDR3 nucleotide sequence: TGTGCCAGCAGCTTGGGGCAGAATAGCAATCAGCCCCAGCATTTT. Its protein is CASSLGQNSNQPQHF. The V call is TRBV7-2, the J call TRBJ1-5, with TRBD1 as a possible D gene (5 bases). V was trimmed by 3 bases and J by 0 bases, leaving 9 bases between them. The germline V gene has CDR1 SGHTA and CDR2 FQGNSA. This CDR3 is 15 amino acids long.

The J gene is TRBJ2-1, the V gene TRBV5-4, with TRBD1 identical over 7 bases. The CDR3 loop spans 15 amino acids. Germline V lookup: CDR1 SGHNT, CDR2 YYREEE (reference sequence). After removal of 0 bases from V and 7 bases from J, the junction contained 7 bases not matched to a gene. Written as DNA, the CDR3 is TGTGCCAGCAGCTTGGCCGCCGGGACAGAGAATGAGCAGTTCTTC. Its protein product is CASSLAAGTENEQFF.

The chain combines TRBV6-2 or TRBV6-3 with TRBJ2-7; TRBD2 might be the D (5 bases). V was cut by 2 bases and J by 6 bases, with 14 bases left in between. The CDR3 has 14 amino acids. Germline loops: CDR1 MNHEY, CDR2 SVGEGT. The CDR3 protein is CASSYNKNRGEQYF. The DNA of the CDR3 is TGTGCCAGCAGTTACAACAAAAACCGGGGCGAGCAGTACTTC.

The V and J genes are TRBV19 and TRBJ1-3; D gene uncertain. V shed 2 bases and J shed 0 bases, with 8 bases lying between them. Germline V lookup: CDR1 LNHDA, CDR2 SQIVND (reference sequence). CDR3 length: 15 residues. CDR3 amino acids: CASSIYSGSGNTIYF. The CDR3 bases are TGTGCCAGTAGTATATACAGCGGCTCTGGAAACACCATATATTTT.

CDR3 sequence: CASSIAAGKETQYF. For the CDR3, the DNA is TGTGCCAGTAGTATAGCCGCAGGAAAAGAGACCCAGTACTTC. The chain uses TRBV19 and TRBJ2-5; D gene ambiguous. The CDR3 spans 14 residues. CDR1 LNHDA and CDR2 SQIVND come from the germline V gene (reference sequence). Trimming removed 1 base at V and 3 bases at J, with 9 bases between.

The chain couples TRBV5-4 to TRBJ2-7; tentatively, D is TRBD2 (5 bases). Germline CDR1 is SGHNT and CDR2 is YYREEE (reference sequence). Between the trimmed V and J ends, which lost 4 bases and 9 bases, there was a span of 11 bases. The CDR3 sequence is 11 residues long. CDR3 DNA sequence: TGTGCCAGCAGCCGGGGTGGTGGGCAGTACTTC. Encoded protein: CASSRGGGQYF.

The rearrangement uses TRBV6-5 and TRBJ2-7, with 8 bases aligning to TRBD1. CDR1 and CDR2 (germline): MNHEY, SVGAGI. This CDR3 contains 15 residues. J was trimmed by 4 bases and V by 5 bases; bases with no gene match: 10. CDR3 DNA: TGTGCCAGCAGTCGACAGGGGAGTAGAACTTACGAGCAGTACTTC. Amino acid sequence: CASSRQGSRTYEQYF.

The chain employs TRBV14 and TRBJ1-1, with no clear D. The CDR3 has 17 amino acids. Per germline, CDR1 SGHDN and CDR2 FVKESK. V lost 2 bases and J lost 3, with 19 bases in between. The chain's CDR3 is CASSQLLLGIGDTEAFF. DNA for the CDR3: TGTGCCAGCAGCCAACTCTTATTGGGAATTGGGGACACTGAAGCTTTCTTT.

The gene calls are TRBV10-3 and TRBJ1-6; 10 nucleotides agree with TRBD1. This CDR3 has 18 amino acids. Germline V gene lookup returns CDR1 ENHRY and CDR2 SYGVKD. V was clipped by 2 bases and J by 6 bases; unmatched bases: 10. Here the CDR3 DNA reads TGTGCCATCAGTGAGGCAGGGGGACAGGGGACAATTAATTCACCCCTCCACTTT. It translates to CAISEAGGQGTINSPLHF.

The CDR3 coding sequence is TGTGCCAGCGCCAGCGGGCCCGGATATGAGCAGTTCTTC. Translated: CASASGPGYEQFF. The V gene is TRBV6-5, the J gene TRBJ2-1; TRBD2 is a possible D gene (6 bases). The CDR3 runs 13 residues. Trimming left V 8 bases short and J 8 bases short, with 16 bases between. Germline V gene lookup returns CDR1 MNHEY and CDR2 SVGAGI.

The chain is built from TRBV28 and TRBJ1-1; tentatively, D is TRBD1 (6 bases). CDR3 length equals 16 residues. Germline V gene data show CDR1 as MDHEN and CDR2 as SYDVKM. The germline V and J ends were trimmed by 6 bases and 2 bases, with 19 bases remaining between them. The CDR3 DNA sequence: TGTGCCAGCAGGGATTCGGGGACAAAGATCAACACTGAAGCTTTCTTT. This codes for CASRDSGTKINTEAFF.

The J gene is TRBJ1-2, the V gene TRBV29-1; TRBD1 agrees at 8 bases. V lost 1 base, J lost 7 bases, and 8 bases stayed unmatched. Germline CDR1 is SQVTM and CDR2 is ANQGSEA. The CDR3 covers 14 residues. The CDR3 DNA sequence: TGCAGCGTTGAAGGACAGGGGCGGGTATCTGGCTACACCTTC. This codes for CSVEGQGRVSGYTF.

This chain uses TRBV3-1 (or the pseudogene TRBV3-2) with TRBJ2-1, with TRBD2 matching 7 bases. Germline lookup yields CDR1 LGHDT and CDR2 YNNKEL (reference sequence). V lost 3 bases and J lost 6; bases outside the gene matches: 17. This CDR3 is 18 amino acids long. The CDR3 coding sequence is TGTGCCAGCAGCCAGCACCCTCGGGCGGGGGTACGTGTCAATGAGCAGTTCTTC. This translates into CASSQHPRAGVRVNEQFF.

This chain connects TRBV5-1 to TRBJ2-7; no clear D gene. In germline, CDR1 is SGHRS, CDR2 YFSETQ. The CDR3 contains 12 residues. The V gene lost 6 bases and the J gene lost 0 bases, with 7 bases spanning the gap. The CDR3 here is CASTDLSYEQYF. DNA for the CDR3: TGCGCCAGCACCGACCTCTCCTACGAGCAGTACTTC.

The CDR3 sequence: CASSLSQVRTEAFF. CDR3 bases: TGTGCCAGCAGTCTATCGCAGGTACGAACTGAAGCTTTCTTT. The J gene is TRBJ1-1, the V gene TRBV3-1 (or the pseudogene TRBV3-2); D gene uncertain. This CDR3 comprises 14 residues. In germline, CDR1 is LGHDT, CDR2 YNNKEL (reference sequence). V gave up 6 bases and J gave up 5 bases, with 16 bases separating them.

The CDR3 is CASSAGSGGNTGELFF. DNA of the CDR3: TGTGCCAGTAGTGCAGGGTCCGGAGGTAACACCGGGGAGCTGTTTTTT. The chain carries TRBV19 and TRBJ2-2; D possibly uses TRBD1 or TRBD2 (5 bases each). The germline V gene encodes CDR1 LNHDA and CDR2 SQIVND (reference sequence). The germline V and J ends were trimmed by 5 bases and 2 bases, with 15 bases remaining between them. This CDR3 has 16 residues.

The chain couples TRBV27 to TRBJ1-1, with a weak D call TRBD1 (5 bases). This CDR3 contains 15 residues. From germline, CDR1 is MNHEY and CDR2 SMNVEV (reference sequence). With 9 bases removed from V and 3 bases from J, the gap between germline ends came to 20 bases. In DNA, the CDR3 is TGTGCCAGTCCTACGGCCCCCCGAGGGGACACTGAAGCTTTCTTT. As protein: CASPTAPRGDTEAFF.

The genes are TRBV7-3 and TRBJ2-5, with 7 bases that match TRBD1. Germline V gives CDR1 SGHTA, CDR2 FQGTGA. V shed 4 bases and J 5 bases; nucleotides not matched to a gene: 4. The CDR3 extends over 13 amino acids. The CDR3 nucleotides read TGTGCCAGCAGCTCGTCAGGGGGTGAGACCCAGTACTTC. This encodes CASSSSGGETQYF. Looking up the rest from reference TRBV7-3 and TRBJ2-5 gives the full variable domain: GAGVSQTPSNKVTEKGKYVELRCDPISGHTALYWYRQSLGQGPEFLIYFQGTGAADDSGLPNDRFFAVRPEGSVSTLKIQRTERGDSAVYLCASSSSGGETQYFGPGTRLLVL.

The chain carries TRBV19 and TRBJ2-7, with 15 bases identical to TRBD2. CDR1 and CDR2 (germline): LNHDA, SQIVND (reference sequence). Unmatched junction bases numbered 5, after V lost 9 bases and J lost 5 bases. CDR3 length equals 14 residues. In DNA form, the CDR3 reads TGTGCCAGCCCGGGACTAGCGGGGGGAGACGAGCAGTACTTC. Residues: CASPGLAGGDEQYF.

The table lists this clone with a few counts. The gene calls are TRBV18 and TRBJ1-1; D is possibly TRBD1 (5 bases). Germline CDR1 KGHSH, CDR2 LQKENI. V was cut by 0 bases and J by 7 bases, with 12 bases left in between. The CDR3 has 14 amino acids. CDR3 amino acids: CASSPPTVTGEAFF. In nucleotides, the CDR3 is TGTGCCAGCTCACCACCGACAGTAACGGGTGAAGCTTTCTTT.

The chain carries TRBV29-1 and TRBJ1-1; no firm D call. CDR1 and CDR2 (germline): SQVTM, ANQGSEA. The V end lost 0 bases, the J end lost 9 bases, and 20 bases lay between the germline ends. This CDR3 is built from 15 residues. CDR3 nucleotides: TGCAGCGTTGAAGATCAGGACGTCGGTGGGCTGCAAGCTTTCTTT. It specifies CSVEDQDVGGLQAFF.